The 2 T cell receptor beta chains reported below all come from one sample, sequenced in a study of cytomegalovirus exposure and HLA in healthy donors. 60 Vbeta and 13 Jbeta primers were used in PCR. TCRdb's table, derived via immunoSEQ multiplex PCR, lists solely in-frame clones and lacks some. The profile shows about 200,000 clones, roughly 80% of them singletons. Sequencing was done on a sample of PBMCs. These receptor sequences come from a male donor in good health and CMV-seropositive.

This rearrangement joins TRBV7-2 to TRBJ2-2; TRBD2 agrees at 8 bases. V gave up 3 bases and J gave up 5 bases; unmatched junction bases: 2. This CDR3 comprises 14 residues. In germline, CDR1 is SGHTA, CDR2 FQGNSA. This CDR3 is CASSLTSVTGELFF. CDR3 DNA sequence: TGTGCCAGCAGCTTGACTAGCGTTACCGGGGAGCTGTTTTTT. Looking up the rest from reference TRBV7-2 and TRBJ2-2 gives the full variable domain: GAGVSQSPSNKVTEKGKDVELRCDPISGHTALYWYRQSLGQGLEFLIYFQGNSAPDKSGLPSDRFSAERTGGSVSTLTIQRTQQEDSAVYLCASSLTSVTGELFFGEGSRLTVL.

V and J are TRBV25-1 and TRBJ2-2, with TRBD2 as a possible D gene (6 bases). V was trimmed by 1 base and J by 3 bases, leaving 15 bases between them. CDR1 and CDR2 (germline): MGHDK, SYGVNS. The CDR3 runs 17 residues. The CDR3 nucleotides read TGTGCCAGCAGTGAATCGGTGGGCAGGAGGGACACCGGGGAGCTGTTTTTT. Encoded protein: CASSESVGRRDTGELFF.